The source of this T cell receptor (beta chain) is a study of shared clonotypes between healthy human individuals. General observations from the study: Non-shared clonotypes displayed generation probabilities falling below those of clonotypes present in all four donors. Clonotype sharing among donors was expected to depend on sequencing depth. Estimated clonotype richness was generally higher in naive than memory subsets.

The naive CD8 subset, CD45RO-negative cells positively selected for CCR7, excluded terminally differentiated effector memory CD45RA+ cells. Germline CDR1 LNHDA, CDR2 SQIVND (reference sequence). J lost 6 bases, V lost 1 base, and 9 bases had no gene match. The CDR3 totals 15 residues. This table comes from immunoSEQ multiplex PCR, and its TCRdb copy is limited to in-frame clones, with some not included. Of fewer than 700,000 clones listed, approximately 95% are singletons. On this clone: No antigen is known for it.

The chain has TRBV19 and TRBJ2-7, with 7 positions matching TRBD2. The sequence derives from a woman aged 30 to 39 in good health. The sample comprised naive CD8+ T cells sorted from blood. The CDR3 DNA is TGTGCCAGTAGTATAGTCCCGGCGGGAGATGGCGAGCAGTACTTC. It yields the protein CASSIVPAGDGEQYF.